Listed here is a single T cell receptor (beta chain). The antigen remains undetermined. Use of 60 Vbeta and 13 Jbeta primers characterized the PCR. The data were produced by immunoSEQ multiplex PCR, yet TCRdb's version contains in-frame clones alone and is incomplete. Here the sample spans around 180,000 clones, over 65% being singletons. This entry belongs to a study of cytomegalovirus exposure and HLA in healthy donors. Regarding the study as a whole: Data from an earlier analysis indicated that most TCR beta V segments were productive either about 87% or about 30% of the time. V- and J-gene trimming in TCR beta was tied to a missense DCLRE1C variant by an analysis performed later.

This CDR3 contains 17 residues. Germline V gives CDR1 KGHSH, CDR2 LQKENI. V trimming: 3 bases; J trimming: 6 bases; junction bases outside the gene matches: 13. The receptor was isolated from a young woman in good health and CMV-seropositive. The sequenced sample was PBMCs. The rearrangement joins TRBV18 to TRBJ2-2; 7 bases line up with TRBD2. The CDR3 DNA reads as TGTGCCAGCTCACCGAATAATGGCGGGAGTTTATCCGGGGAGCTGTTTTTT. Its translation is CASSPNNGGSLSGELFF.